The rows below give T cell receptor beta chains drawn from one sample of a study of blood T cell repertoires in COVID-19. The assay was immunoSEQ multiplex PCR, and TCRdb's table has in-frame clones only and misses some. The sample consists of under 300,000 clones, 85% to 90% of them appearing once. What was sequenced was PBMCs or T cells enriched from blood (not recorded which). These receptor sequences come from a woman aged 55-69 years in a cohort exposed to, infected with or recovered from COVID-19 (not recorded which). Both conserved end residues are part of each CDR3. D genes are given only for firm matches. The size entry is marked missing in some rows and otherwise reads once, few, many or a size class.

>NA|TRBJ2-5|NA|TRBV30
TGTGCCTGGGTAAGGGGTTCGGAGACCCAGTACTTC
CAWVRGSETQYF
>NA|TRBJ2-4|TRBD1|TRBV27
TGTGCCAGCAGTTTAACAGGGGGCGCGGGAAACATTCAGTACTTC
CASSLTGGAGNIQYF
>NA|TRBJ2-1|TRBD2|TRBV29-1
TGCAGCGTAACTAGCGGGAGGGCTCTGGGGTACAATGAGCAGTTCTTC
CSVTSGRALGYNEQFF
>NA|TRBJ2-3|TRBD2|TRBV18
TGTGCCAGCTCACCATTGAGCGGGGCTAGCACAGATACGCAGTATTTT
CASSPLSGASTDTQYF
>NA|TRBJ2-3|TRBD1|TRBV28
TGTGCCAGCAGGAATGACAGGGGAAGCACAGATACGCAGTATTTT
CASRNDRGSTDTQYF
>NA|TRBJ2-7|TRBD2|TRBV5-4
TGTGCCAGCAGCTTCCTAGCGGGAGTAGCCGGCGAGCAGTACTTC
CASSFLAGVAGEQYF
>NA|TRBJ2-1|TRBD2|TRBV4-1
TGCGCCAGCAGTCTGGGAGCGGGGATCTCCTACAATGAGCAGTTCTTC
CASSLGAGISYNEQFF
>NA|TRBJ2-7|NA|TRBV5-1
TGCGCCAGCAGCTGGGTGGAGGGCTACGAGCAGTACTTC
CASSWVEGYEQYF
>NA|TRBJ2-1|NA|TRBV15
TGTGCCACCAGCAGAGATCGAGGGAATGAGCAGTTCTTC
CATSRDRGNEQFF
>NA|TRBJ2-7|NA|TRBV2
TGTGCCAGCAGCCCTGAAGGAGGATCCTACGAGCAGTACTTC
CASSPEGGSYEQYF
>once|TRBJ2-7|TRBD2|TRBV7-2
TGTGCCAGCAGCTTAGGAGGTAGCGGGAGACAGTACTTC
CASSLGGSGRQYF
>once|TRBJ2-1|NA|TRBV18
TGTGCCAGCTCACCTCTAGCGTCGGGATACAATGAGCAGTTCTTC
CASSPLASGYNEQFF
>NA|TRBJ1-5|TRBD1|TRBV4-2
TGTGCCAGCAGCCAGTACTACAGGGGAATGGGGTCCAATCAGCCCCAGCATTTT
CASSQYYRGMGSNQPQHF
>NA|TRBJ1-5|NA|TRBV28
TGTGCCAGCAGTCCCGGCAGGGTGTACCAGCCCCAGCATTTT
CASSPGRVYQPQHF
>NA|TRBJ2-1|TRBD2|TRBV4-3
TGCGCCAGCAGCCAAGAGAGGCTAGCGGGAGGAGAGCAGTTCTTC
CASSQERLAGGEQFF
>NA|TRBJ2-2|NA|TRBV19
TGTGCCAGTAGTATAAAAGTGGGTACGGGGACCGGGGAGCTGTTTTTT
CASSIKVGTGTGELFF
>NA|TRBJ1-2|NA|TRBV9
TGTGCCAGCATGAGCGGGGTAGTAAATGGCTACACCTTC
CASMSGVVNGYTF
>NA|TRBJ2-1|TRBD2|TRBV7-9
TGTGCCAGCAGCTTAGTGGGACTAGCGGGCGAGCAGTTCTTC
CASSLVGLAGEQFF
>NA|TRBJ2-7|NA|TRBV11-2
TGTGCCAGCAGCTTTGCGGAGAGACGCGAGCAGTACTTC
CASSFAERREQYF
>NA|TRBJ1-1|NA|TRBV18
TGTGCCAGCTCACCGTACTACAACAGGGACACTGAAGCTTTCTTT
CASSPYYNRDTEAFF
>NA|TRBJ2-7|TRBD2|TRBV5-1
TGCGCCAGCAGCTTTGGTTCTAGCGGGACGGGGGAGCAGTACTTC
CASSFGSSGTGEQYF
>NA|TRBJ2-7|TRBD2|TRBV27
TGTGCCAGCAGTTTCAGCGGGGGCAGGGTTGCCTACGAGCAGTACTTC
CASSFSGGRVAYEQYF
>NA|TRBJ2-1|NA|TRBV28
TGTGCCAGCACCGGCAGGCCCTCCTACAATGAGCAGTTCTTC
CASTGRPSYNEQFF